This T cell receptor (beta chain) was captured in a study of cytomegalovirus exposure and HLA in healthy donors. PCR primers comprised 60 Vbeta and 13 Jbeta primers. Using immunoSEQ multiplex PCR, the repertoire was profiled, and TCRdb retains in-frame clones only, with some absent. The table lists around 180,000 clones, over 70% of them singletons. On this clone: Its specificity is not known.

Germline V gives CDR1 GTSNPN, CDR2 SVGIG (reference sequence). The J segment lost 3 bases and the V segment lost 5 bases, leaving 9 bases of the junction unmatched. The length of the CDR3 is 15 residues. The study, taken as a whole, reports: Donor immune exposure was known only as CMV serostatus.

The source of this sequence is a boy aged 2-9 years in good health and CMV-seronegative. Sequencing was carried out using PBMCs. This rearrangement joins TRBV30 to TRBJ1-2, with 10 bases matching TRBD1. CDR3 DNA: TGTGCCTGGGGATGGGGGGGGACAGGGGACTATGGCTACACCTTC. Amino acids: CAWGWGGTGDYGYTF.